A single T cell receptor (beta chain) is shown here with its context. The antigen is undetermined. The sample comes from a study of cytomegalovirus exposure and HLA in healthy donors. The table came from immunoSEQ multiplex PCR; TCRdb's copy has only in-frame clones and leaves some out. The sample has some 90,000 clones; roughly 90% are singletons. Trimming at V came to 0 bases and at J to 0 bases, leaving 6 bases not matched to a gene. Germline V gene sequence: CDR1 SGHRS, CDR2 YFSETQ. The CDR3 length is 17 residues. Study observations and caveats: The study listed under 200 cytomegalovirus-associated TCR beta chains.

The donors were part of the validation cohort, which consisted of approximately 110 subjects and was separate from the first cohort of 666 subjects. The receptor comes from a young man in good health and CMV-seropositive. V gene TRBV5-1 combines with J gene TRBJ2-1; 7 bases agree with TRBD2. The source material was PBMCs. The CDR3 DNA is TGCGCCAGCAGCTTGGGCTCGGGCGGGAGCTCCTACAATGAGCAGTTCTTC. It yields the protein CASSLGSGGSSYNEQFF. The full variable domain, in which reference TRBV5-1 and TRBJ2-1 provide the parts outside the CDR3, is KAGVTQTPRYLIKTRGQQVTLSCSPISGHRSVSWYQQTPGQGLQFLFEYFSETQRNKGNFPGRFSGRQFSNSRSEMNVSTLELGDSALYLCASSLGSGGSSYNEQFFGPGTRLTVL.